The next 2 T cell receptor beta chains were all read from a single sample in a study of blood T cell repertoires in COVID-19. TCRdb's table, derived via immunoSEQ multiplex PCR, lists solely in-frame clones and lacks some. The sample comprises some 200,000 clones, around 82% of which are singletons, and approximately 6% rests with the top ten. What was sequenced was peripheral blood. The receptors originated from a woman in her 70s with acute or convalescent COVID-19.

The chain combines TRBV5-4 with TRBJ2-6, with D unclear. Looked up from germline, CDR1 is SGHNT and CDR2 is YYREEE (reference sequence). Trimming left V 4 bases short and J 2 bases short, with 10 bases between. CDR3 length equals 15 residues. CDR3 residues: CASSKPRAGANVLTF. CDR3 nucleotides: TGTGCCAGCAGCAAGCCTCGCGCTGGGGCCAACGTCCTGACTTTC.

V gene TRBV28 combines with J gene TRBJ2-7, with 7 bases aligning to TRBD1. This CDR3 is built from 13 residues. J lost 3 bases, V lost 4 bases, and 3 bases had no gene match. Germline CDR1 is MDHEN and CDR2 is SYDVKM. This CDR3 reads CASSSGQNYEQYF. The CDR3 nucleotides are TGTGCCAGCAGTTCGGGACAGAACTACGAGCAGTACTTC.